Below, one T cell receptor (beta chain) is given with its context. The antigen is undetermined. This may stem from a read error, because a much larger clone lies one nucleotide away. Germline assignment: CDR1 DFQATT and CDR2 SNEGSKA (reference sequence). V was cut by 3 bases and J by 1 base, with 9 bases left in between. This CDR3 has 13 amino acids. Researchers used genomic DNA as the template to profile TCR beta VDJ and CDR3. From the reads, TCRdb called clonotypes with MiXCR, one entry per CDR3 protein. The sample includes about 180,000 distinct CDR3 sequences, just over 45% of them seen just once. The record originates from a study of CD8+CD57+ T cells in acquired aplastic anemia. Study observations and caveats: Patients and controls had in common approximately 30 CD8+ CDR3 sequences. Between patients and controls, CD8+ Simpson's diversity did not vary significantly.

What was sequenced was sorted CD4+, CD8+, or CD8+CD57+ T cells (not recorded which) from PBMCs. The clonotype was recovered from a human donor in good health. V gene TRBV20-1 combines with J gene TRBJ2-5, with a possible D match to TRBD2 (6 bases). The CDR3 DNA is TGCAGTGCTAGTGCGGGGTCCCAAGAGACCCAGTACTTC. This gives the protein CSASAGSQETQYF.